Presented here are 10 T cell receptor beta chains from one specimen sequenced in a study of blood T cell repertoires in COVID-19. Produced via immunoSEQ multiplex PCR; TCRdb's table is partial and in-frame only. The sample lists around 270,000 clones, approximately 86% occurring once. Sequencing was performed on peripheral blood. These receptors all stem from a man in his forties or fifties who had recovered from COVID-19.

The chain uses TRBV20-1 and TRBJ2-7; a weak D match, TRBD1 (6 bases). Trimming left V 4 bases short and J 4 bases short, with 8 bases between. This CDR3 contains 11 residues. Per the germline V gene, CDR1 is DFQATT and CDR2 is SNEGSKA (reference sequence). Written as DNA, the CDR3 is TGCAGTGCTACCCAGGGGTACGAGCAGTACTTC. Translated: CSATQGYEQYF.

The genes are TRBV11-2 and TRBJ1-1; D is possibly TRBD1 (6 bases). This CDR3 is built from 14 residues. Trimming cost V 7 bases and J 1 base, with 13 bases left between them. Per germline, CDR1 SGHAT and CDR2 FQNNGV. The CDR3 protein is CASILGHPNTEAFF. CDR3 nucleotides: TGTGCCAGCATCCTGGGACACCCGAACACTGAAGCTTTCTTT.

The chain combines TRBV7-9 with TRBJ1-2; 8 bases agree with TRBD1. Trimming cost V 1 base and J 2 bases; bases outside gene matches: 0. The germline V gene encodes CDR1 SEHNR and CDR2 FQNEAQ (reference sequence). CDR3 length: 14 amino acids. The CDR3, as DNA: TGTGCCAGCAGCTTAGGGACAGGGAACTATGGCTACACCTTC. It translates to CASSLGTGNYGYTF.

This clone was counted once. The rearrangement joins TRBV18 to TRBJ2-2; 11 bases are shared with TRBD2. CDR1 and CDR2 from the germline V gene are KGHSH and LQKENI. The CDR3 extends over 17 amino acids. The ends lost 2 bases at V and 0 bases at J; junction bases unmatched: 2. CDR3 in amino acids: CASSPTSGSSNTGELFF. CDR3 DNA sequence: TGTGCCAGCTCACCAACTAGCGGGAGTTCGAACACCGGGGAGCTGTTTTTT.

V usage is TRBV5-1 and J usage is TRBJ1-5; possible D gene TRBD1, 6 bases. V was clipped by 2 bases and J by 5 bases, with 14 bases between them. Germline V gene data show CDR1 as SGHRS and CDR2 as YFSETQ. The CDR3 sequence is 15 residues long. CDR3 region: CASSLGQGRDQPQHF. The CDR3 nucleotides read TGCGCCAGCAGCTTAGGGCAGGGGAGGGATCAGCCCCAGCATTTT.

This rearrangement joins TRBV19 to TRBJ2-1, with D maybe TRBD1 (5 bases). Trimming took 1 base from V and 7 from J, leaving 8 bases between them. CDR3 size: 13 residues. Germline loops: CDR1 LNHDA, CDR2 SQIVND (reference sequence). The CDR3 here is CASSIGQPNEQFF. Here the CDR3 DNA reads TGTGCCAGTAGTATAGGACAGCCTAATGAGCAGTTCTTC.

The chain links TRBV28 to TRBJ2-7; the match to TRBD2 covers 9 bases. CDR3 size: 18 residues. J was trimmed by 6 bases and V by 6 bases; bases with no gene match: 21. Germline V gives CDR1 MDHEN, CDR2 SYDVKM. CDR3 DNA: TGTGCCAGCAGCCCGTGGAGCGGGAGGATGATCTTTAGTTCCGAGCAGTACTTC. Translating it yields CASSPWSGRMIFSSEQYF.

This clone turned up a few times. This CDR3 is CASSLARPSWVPGELFF. The CDR3 DNA reads as TGTGCCAGCAGCTTAGCGCGTCCTAGCTGGGTTCCCGGGGAGCTGTTTTTT. The chain joins TRBV7-9 to TRBJ2-2; possibly TRBD2 for D (5 bases). The CDR3 covers 17 residues. The germline V gene encodes CDR1 SEHNR and CDR2 FQNEAQ (reference sequence). V lost 0 bases and J lost 6, with 17 bases in between.

The rearrangement links TRBV10-2 to TRBJ2-3; no reliable D call. This CDR3 is 14 amino acids long. V was shortened by 2 bases and J by 6 bases, with 12 bases between the two germline ends. Per germline, CDR1 WSHSY and CDR2 SAAADI. Here the CDR3 reads CASSEKRRTDTQYF. Here the CDR3 DNA reads TGCGCCAGCAGTGAGAAGCGACGTACGGATACGCAGTATTTT.

V gene TRBV7-2 combines with J gene TRBJ2-6, with no clear D. The CDR3 has 14 residues. Trimming removed 5 bases at V and 2 bases at J, with 7 bases between. Germline CDR1 reads SGHTA; CDR2 reads FQGNSA. The CDR3 spells CASSNKAGANVLTF. Written as DNA, the CDR3 is TGTGCCAGCAGCAACAAAGCTGGGGCCAACGTCCTGACTTTC.